What follows is one T cell receptor beta chain and its context. This entry comes from a study of OX40 agonist ivuxolimab in advanced cancers. Autoimmune disease history or systemic immunosuppression barred patients. The assay was immunoSEQ multiplex PCR, and TCRdb's table has in-frame clones only and misses some. Here the sample spans fewer than 120,000 clones, 89% being singletons. V was clipped by 0 bases and J by 3 bases, with 10 bases between them. The length of the CDR3 is 15 residues. Germline V gene sequence: CDR1 SGHRS, CDR2 YFSETQ. The chain joins TRBV5-1 to TRBJ1-5, with D possibly matching TRBD1 (5 bases). The material sequenced was CD4+ or CD8+ T cells sorted from blood, taken in a trial of the OX40 agonist ivuxolimab. The sequence came from an adult with an advanced solid tumor such as melanoma, head and neck, liver or kidney cancer. Written as DNA, the CDR3 is TGCGCCAGCAGCTTGGTTGGGGCATACAATCAGCCCCAGCATTTT. This encodes CASSLVGAYNQPQHF. Using reference TRBV5-1 and TRBJ1-5 for the parts outside the CDR3, the full variable domain is KAGVTQTPRYLIKTRGQQVTLSCSPISGHRSVSWYQQTPGQGLQFLFEYFSETQRNKGNFPGRFSGRQFSNSRSEMNVSTLELGDSALYLCASSLVGAYNQPQHFGDGTRLSIL.